This T cell receptor (beta chain) came from a study of cytomegalovirus exposure and HLA in healthy donors. The CDR3 loop spans 17 amino acids. CDR1 is MNHEY and CDR2 is SMNVEV in the germline V gene (reference sequence). The J segment lost 11 bases and the V segment lost 2 bases, leaving 15 bases of the junction unmatched. 13 Jbeta primers and 60 Vbeta primers were used for the PCR. Sequencing used immunoSEQ multiplex PCR; TCRdb keeps in-frame clones, though not all of them. The sample gives fewer than 200,000 clones, about 80% of which show up once; under 2.5% is in the top ten. Concerning this clone: Its cognate antigen is unknown.

Study-wide results and caveats: Among CMV-associated TCR beta chains, most appeared HLA-restricted in a later analysis. Most TCR beta V segments were productive about 90% or about 30% of the time in an earlier analysis. It was reported that the classifier diagnosed cytomegalovirus status with high specificity and sensitivity in both the original and validation cohorts. Researchers reportedly found TCR beta sequences accurately predicted most subjects' HLA-A and HLA-B alleles.

The chain combines TRBV27 with TRBJ1-4, with 9 bases identical to TRBD1. This clonotype originated in a woman aged 30 to 39 in good health and CMV-seronegative. Specimen: PBMCs. The CDR3: CASSLGSRDRDPEKLFF. CDR3 nucleotide sequence: TGTGCCAGCAGTTTAGGGTCCCGGGACAGGGACCCGGAGAAACTGTTTTTT.